The clone carrying this T cell receptor beta chain was seen once. These data originate in a study of blood T cell repertoires in COVID-19. TCRdb's copy holds only in-frame clones and misses some; the assay was immunoSEQ multiplex PCR. This table has some 150,000 clones, about 80% appearing once. The specimen was peripheral blood. This TCR came from a human donor with acute or convalescent COVID-19. The donor label of this sample is uncertain.

CDR3 loop: CASSLNSGNQPQHF. The CDR3 bases are TGCGCCAGCAGCTTGAACTCCGGCAATCAGCCCCAGCATTTT. The V and J genes are TRBV5-1 and TRBJ1-5; D not certain. Deletions cut 1 base from V and 2 bases from J, with 7 bases between. Germline values: CDR1 SGHRS, CDR2 YFSETQ. The length of the CDR3 is 14 residues.